The next 20 T cell receptor beta chains were all read from a single sample in a study of cytomegalovirus exposure and HLA in healthy donors. The study ran its PCR with 60 Vbeta and 13 Jbeta primers. Assay: immunoSEQ multiplex PCR; the TCRdb copy retains only in-frame clones and omits some. The sample records under 95,000 clones, around four fifths being singletons. Source material: PBMCs. Source of these receptors: a boy between 5 and 17 years old in good health and CMV-seronegative.

V usage is TRBV19 and J usage is TRBJ1-1, with a weak D call TRBD1 (6 bases). Trimming cost V 5 bases and J 3 bases, with 7 bases left between them. This CDR3 spans 12 amino acids. Looked up from germline, CDR1 is LNHDA and CDR2 is SQIVND (reference sequence). The CDR3: CASSAGDTEAFF. In nucleotides, the CDR3 is TGTGCCAGTAGTGCAGGGGACACTGAAGCTTTCTTT. The full variable domain, with the rest looked up from reference TRBV19 and TRBJ1-1, is DGGITQSPKYLFRKEGQNVTLSCEQNLNHDAMYWYRQDPGQGLRLIYYSQIVNDFQKGDIAEGYSVSREKKESFPLTVTSAQKNPTAFYLCASSAGDTEAFFGQGTRLTVV.

The chain recombines TRBV2 with TRBJ2-5; tentatively, D is TRBD1 (6 bases). The germline V gene encodes CDR1 SNHLY and CDR2 FYNNEI. This CDR3 region has 14 residues. The V and J ends lost 4 bases and 5 bases respectively, with 14 bases between them. Written as DNA, the CDR3 is TGTGCCAGCAGTGCTAGGACAGCGAGGGAGACCCAGTACTTC. Its translation: CASSARTARETQYF.

This chain joins TRBV4-3 and TRBJ2-1, with D unclear. Per germline, CDR1 LGHNA and CDR2 YSLEER. This CDR3 spans 16 amino acids. The germline V and J ends were trimmed by 0 bases and 4 bases, with 13 bases remaining between them. As DNA, the CDR3 is TGCGCCAGCAGCCAAGAGGCCTCAGATTTGTACAATGAGCAGTTCTTC. As protein: CASSQEASDLYNEQFF.

This clone came up once. This chain joins TRBV30 and TRBJ2-1, with TRBD2 matching 8 bases. Germline assignment: CDR1 GTSNPN and CDR2 SVGIG (reference sequence). J gave up 4 bases and V 3 bases, and 2 bases lay outside the gene matches. The CDR3 extends over 13 amino acids. The CDR3 DNA sequence: TGTGCCTGGAGGCGGGGGGTGTACAATGAGCAGTTCTTC. This gives the protein CAWRRGVYNEQFF.

This clone was counted a single time. The V gene is TRBV27, the J gene TRBJ1-5; D not certain. This CDR3 has 13 residues. The V gene lost 3 bases and the J gene lost 4 bases, with 7 bases spanning the gap. The germline gives CDR1 MNHEY, CDR2 SMNVEV (reference sequence). CDR3 in DNA: TGTGCCAGCAGTTTGGAGAGGAATCAGCCCCAGCATTTT. It yields the protein CASSLERNQPQHF.

V usage is TRBV5-1 and J usage is TRBJ2-7; possible D gene TRBD2, 5 bases. Trimming took 2 bases from V and 5 from J, leaving 5 bases between them. The CDR3 loop spans 11 amino acids. Germline assignment: CDR1 SGHRS and CDR2 YFSETQ. The CDR3 is CASSFGNEQYF. In DNA, the CDR3 is TGCGCCAGCAGCTTCGGGAACGAGCAGTACTTC.

The rearrangement links TRBV30 to TRBJ2-1, with a tentative D call TRBD1 (5 bases). Per germline, CDR1 GTSNPN and CDR2 SVGIG (reference sequence). The CDR3 is 16 amino acids. The ends were cut back, 1 base at V and 0 bases at J, with 13 bases in the middle. This chain's CDR3 is CAWSGPDKNSYNEQFF. CDR3 nucleotide sequence: TGTGCCTGGAGTGGCCCGGACAAGAACTCCTACAATGAGCAGTTCTTC.

The rearrangement links TRBV11-2 to TRBJ1-1; no firm D call. Germline V gene data show CDR1 as SGHAT and CDR2 as FQNNGV. Trimming shortened V by 6 bases and J by 4 bases, and 6 bases separated the two germline ends. This CDR3 is 11 amino acids long. The DNA of the CDR3 is TGTGCCAGCAGTTATAGCACTGAAGCTTTCTTT. Protein product: CASSYSTEAFF.

The chain employs TRBV6-1 and TRBJ2-5; D may be TRBD2 (6 bases). Between the trimmed V and J ends, which lost 3 bases and 0 bases, there was a span of 11 bases. The CDR3 runs to 15 residues. Germline CDR1 MNHNS, CDR2 SASEGT. The CDR3 reads CASSEEGLDQETQYF. DNA of the CDR3: TGTGCCAGCAGTGAGGAGGGGTTGGACCAAGAGACCCAGTACTTC.

The chain links TRBV27 to TRBJ2-1; a weak D match, TRBD1 (6 bases). CDR3 length: 12 amino acids. CDR1 is MNHEY, CDR2 SMNVEV, per germline (reference sequence). Trimming cost V 4 bases and J 9 bases, with 10 bases left between them. The CDR3 bases are TGTGCCAGCAGTTCAAAAGGGGGTGAGCAGTTCTTC. The encoded protein is CASSSKGGEQFF.

This clone was seen more than once but under ten times. This chain links TRBV9 with TRBJ2-3; the D gene is possibly TRBD1 (5 bases). Germline lookup yields CDR1 SGDLS and CDR2 YYNGEE. The CDR3 sequence is 15 residues long. V lost 2 bases and J 5 bases, leaving 15 bases between the germline ends. CDR3 DNA: TGTGCCAGCAGCGTTCTGGCAGGGCTGGGAGATACGCAGTATTTT. Its protein is CASSVLAGLGDTQYF.

V and J are TRBV28 and TRBJ1-2; 8 bases are a match to TRBD1. CDR3 length equals 17 residues. Trimming cost V 1 base and J 3 bases; bases outside gene matches: 10. Germline assignment: CDR1 MDHEN and CDR2 SYDVKM. The CDR3 coding sequence is TGTGCCAGCAGTTTATCTCCAGGGGGCGACTTATACTATGGCTACACCTTC. This codes for CASSLSPGGDLYYGYTF.

This clone was found a few times. The chain couples TRBV6-6 to TRBJ1-5, with 8 bases lining up with TRBD1. There are 15 residues in the CDR3. The trim removed 6 bases at V and 6 bases at J, leaving 10 bases unmatched. Germline CDR1 reads MNHNY; CDR2 reads SVGAGI (reference sequence). CDR3 nucleotides: TGTGCCAGCAGATTGGACAGGGAAAGGGGTCAGCCCCAGCATTTT. Amino acid sequence: CASRLDRERGQPQHF.

The chain recombines TRBV6-6 with TRBJ2-1; 7 bases line up with TRBD1. This CDR3 has 13 amino acids. The V gene's germline CDR1 is MNHNY and CDR2 SVGAGI (reference sequence). J lost 7 bases, V lost 6 bases, and 6 bases had no gene match. The chain's CDR3 is CASRSTGSNEQFF. The CDR3 coding sequence is TGTGCCAGCAGATCGACAGGGAGTAATGAGCAGTTCTTC.

This chain uses TRBV28 with TRBJ2-7; D unresolved. The CDR3 sequence is 15 residues long. V shed 2 bases and J shed 1 base, with 12 bases lying between them. Germline lookup yields CDR1 MDHEN and CDR2 SYDVKM. This CDR3 reads CASSLRVRQSYEQYF. The CDR3 DNA is TGTGCCAGCAGTTTACGGGTCCGGCAGTCCTACGAGCAGTACTTC.

This clone was counted between two and nine times. The chain combines TRBV30 with TRBJ1-2, with D possibly matching TRBD1 (5 bases). Per germline, CDR1 GTSNPN and CDR2 SVGIG (reference sequence). The ends were cut back, 4 bases at V and 3 bases at J, with 12 bases in the middle. This CDR3 has 13 amino acids. This chain's CDR3 is CAWTLDSYYGYTF. Here the CDR3 DNA reads TGTGCCTGGACCCTCGACAGCTACTATGGCTACACCTTC.

The chain's CDR3 is CASSQEVRQDQRLSGNTIYF. The CDR3 DNA reads TGCGCCAGCAGCCAAGAAGTCCGGCAAGACCAGCGCCTCTCTGGAAACACCATATATTTT. The V gene is TRBV4-1, the J gene TRBJ1-3; no firm D call. The length of the CDR3 is 20 residues. V was clipped by 0 bases and J by 0 bases, with 21 bases between them. Per germline, CDR1 MGHRA and CDR2 YSYEKL.

This chain joins TRBV19 and TRBJ1-4; no definite D call. The CDR3 sequence is 11 residues long. Trimming pared 11 bases from V and 9 bases from J, leaving 13 bases between. CDR1 is LNHDA, CDR2 SQIVND, per germline (reference sequence). The CDR3 is CAGEVGKKLFF. Written as DNA, the CDR3 is TGTGCCGGGGAGGTGGGGAAAAAACTGTTTTTT.

This clone has more than one count but fewer than ten. The chain carries TRBV6-5 and TRBJ2-1; D may be TRBD2 (6 bases). The CDR3 spans 14 residues. The V gene lost 2 bases and the J gene lost 7 bases, with 12 bases spanning the gap. Germline CDR1 and CDR2: MNHEY and SVGAGI. CDR3 sequence: CASSYGPGGNEQFF. The CDR3 DNA sequence: TGTGCCAGCAGTTACGGCCCCGGGGGTAATGAGCAGTTCTTC.

V and J are TRBV6-5 and TRBJ1-2, with a tentative D call TRBD1 (5 bases). CDR1 and CDR2 (germline): MNHEY, SVGAGI. Between the trimmed V and J ends, which lost 2 bases and 6 bases, there was a span of 19 bases. This CDR3 region has 16 residues. As DNA, the CDR3 is TGTGCCAGCAGTTACAGGGCGGGGCAGGGAAGTCATGGCTACACCTTC. Its protein product is CASSYRAGQGSHGYTF.